This T cell receptor beta chain was identified in a study of T cell responses to AZD1222 COVID-19 vaccine. CDR3 length: 14 residues. In germline, CDR1 is MNHNY, CDR2 SVGAGI (reference sequence). V dropped 10 bases and J dropped 5 bases, with 18 bases sitting between them. In its sample, this clone was seen once. Its target is not known. Assay used: immunoSEQ multiplex PCR; TCRdb lists only in-frame clones, some missing. The sample includes 95,000 to 150,000 clones, over 80% seen only once; the top ten take about 7.5%. Whole-study results and caveats: In a largely white British group with more females than males, clonal diversity was possibly underestimated.

This TCR was recovered from an adult who received the AZD1222 COVID-19 vaccine. The sequenced sample was peripheral blood, obtained 28 days after the second AZD1222 dose. The chain has TRBV6-6 and TRBJ2-1; D perhaps matches TRBD2 (7 bases). This CDR3 is CATRGALWHNEQFF. The CDR3 DNA sequence: TGTGCCACCCGGGGGGCTCTGTGGCACAATGAGCAGTTCTTC.